This entry describes one T cell receptor (beta chain). Its matching antigen is unknown. The method was immunoSEQ multiplex PCR; TCRdb's version includes in-frame clones alone and lacks a portion of them. Of fewer than 25,000 clones listed, about 81% were seen once; the top ten hold 31%. The data are from a study of EBV T-cell therapy then PD-1 blockade in nasopharyngeal carcinoma. The CDR3 sequence is 11 residues long. Per germline, CDR1 SQVTM and CDR2 ANQGSEA. Trimming cost V 2 bases and J 4 bases, with 6 bases left between them. Time point: 266 days after commencement of treatment, after nivolumab therapy. Treatment meaning: AdE1-LMPpoly-expanded autologous EBV-specific T-cell therapy followed by anti-PD-1 nivolumab.

Source: CD8+ T cells from blood, taken at roughly day 250 from a patient whose treatment included autologous EBV-specific T cells and nivolumab. This chain uses TRBV29-1 with TRBJ2-7; D uncertain. The receptor was isolated from a man aged 40-55 years with nasopharyngeal carcinoma. CDR3 sequence: CSVESKYEQYF. DNA for the CDR3: TGCAGCGTTGAAAGCAAGTACGAGCAGTACTTC.